This T cell receptor (beta chain) came from a study of blood T cell repertoires in COVID-19. Trimming cost V 2 bases and J 1 base; bases outside gene matches: 11. Germline V lookup: CDR1 SGDLS, CDR2 YYNGEE. This CDR3 contains 17 residues. Produced via immunoSEQ multiplex PCR; TCRdb's table is partial and in-frame only. The sample lists roughly 280,000 clones; around nine tenths were seen once. It was during active infection that Seattle patients were enrolled and then longitudinally followed. Sample: peripheral blood. The rearrangement joins TRBV9 to TRBJ1-1; 7 bases match TRBD1. The TCR comes from a woman in her 30s with COVID-19, enrolled during active disease. CDR3 amino acids: CASSVDPQGVQNTEAFF. CDR3 nucleotides: TGTGCCAGCAGCGTGGACCCGCAGGGGGTACAGAACACTGAAGCTTTCTTT.